This is a list of T cell receptor beta chains from one sample in a study of cytomegalovirus exposure and HLA in healthy donors. Some clones are missing from TCRdb's copy, which holds only in-frame ones; the method was immunoSEQ multiplex PCR. Across 40,000 to 50,000 clones, the top ten clones capture approximately 1% of the sample. The specimen sequenced was PBMCs. The receptors were sampled from a woman aged 40 to 55 in good health and CMV-seronegative. CDR3s include the opening cysteine and the closing phenylalanine or tryptophan. The D gene is left open where the match is weak.

V	D	J	CDR3	DNA
TRBV4-1	TRBD2	TRBJ2-3	CASSPYASGDTQYF	TGCGCCAGCAGCCCGTATGCTAGCGGAGATACGCAGTATTTT
TRBV20-1	-	TRBJ2-7	CSARLSEEQYF	TGCAGTGCTAGATTATCGGAGGAGCAGTACTTC
TRBV25-1	TRBD1	TRBJ2-7	CASSVRQGAYEQYF	TGTGCCAGCAGTGTAAGACAGGGAGCCTACGAGCAGTACTTC
TRBV11-2	TRBD1	TRBJ1-1	CASSQPAGTGLGGTEAFF	TGTGCCAGCAGCCAGCCCGCGGGGACAGGGTTGGGGGGCACTGAAGCTTTCTTT
TRBV7-9	-	TRBJ1-5	CASSPSGWRGNQPQHF	TGTGCCAGCAGCCCTAGCGGTTGGAGGGGAAATCAGCCCCAGCATTTT
TRBV18	-	TRBJ1-2	CASSTSGSLPGYTF	TGTGCCAGCTCAACTTCCGGGTCACTCCCTGGCTACACCTTC
TRBV7-6	-	TRBJ1-2	CASSLERARGYTF	TGTGCCAGCAGCTTAGAGCGCGCGAGGGGCTACACCTTC
TRBV6-5	-	TRBJ1-3	CASSLGSRRGNTIYF	TGTGCCAGCAGCCTGGGGAGCAGACGAGGAAACACCATATATTTT
TRBV6-6	TRBD1	TRBJ2-7	CASSYPDRTGGYEQYF	TGTGCCAGCAGTTACCCTGACAGGACAGGGGGCTACGAGCAGTACTTC
TRBV19	TRBD2	TRBJ2-1	CASSALAGGPGEQFF	TGTGCCAGTAGTGCCTTAGCGGGAGGGCCCGGTGAGCAGTTCTTC
TRBV14	-	TRBJ1-1	CASSPEGGSTEAFF	TGTGCCAGCAGTCCCGAGGGTGGGAGCACTGAAGCTTTCTTT
TRBV27	TRBD1	TRBJ1-2	CASSSHRDRDGYGYTF	TGTGCCAGCAGTTCTCACCGGGACAGGGACGGCTATGGCTACACCTTC
TRBV6-5	TRBD2	TRBJ2-7	CASSLGPRTSGYEQYF	TGTGCCAGCAGTTTGGGTCCCCGGACTAGCGGCTACGAGCAGTACTTC
TRBV23-1	-	TRBJ1-5	CASSPRPWGPHGPQHF	TGCGCCAGCAGTCCCCGCCCGTGGGGGCCGCATGGGCCCCAGCATTTT
TRBV2	-	TRBJ1-4	CASSVEAISEKLFF	TGTGCCAGCAGTGTGGAGGCTATCAGTGAAAAACTGTTTTTT
TRBV6-6	-	TRBJ1-2	CASSSLTSNYGYTF	TGTGCCAGCAGCTCACTGACTTCCAACTATGGCTACACCTTC
TRBV2	-	TRBJ2-3	CASSPRTGPDTQYF	TGTGCCAGCAGTCCCCGCACAGGTCCAGATACGCAGTATTTT
TRBV2	-	TRBJ1-2	CASRRNRENNYGYTF	TGTGCCAGCAGACGGAACAGGGAAAATAACTATGGCTACACCTTC
TRBV27	TRBD1	TRBJ1-1	CASSSGQGFRSTEAFF	TGTGCCAGCAGTTCCGGACAGGGCTTTCGAAGCACTGAAGCTTTCTTT
TRBV18	TRBD2	TRBJ2-7	CASSPQTSGIYEQYF	TGTGCCAGCTCACCACAAACTAGCGGAATCTACGAGCAGTACTTC
TRBV4-3	-	TRBJ2-2	CASSQESASSITGELFF	TGCGCCAGCAGCCAAGAAAGTGCTAGTTCAATTACCGGGGAGCTGTTTTTT
TRBV2	-	TRBJ2-1	CASSRYNEQFF	TGTGCCAGCAGTCGGTACAATGAGCAGTTCTTC
TRBV28	TRBD1	TRBJ1-4	CASSLIWGTGGANEKLFF	TGTGCCAGCAGCCTGATTTGGGGGACAGGGGGAGCTAATGAAAAACTGTTTTTT
TRBV6-6	-	TRBJ2-2	CASSYPPEGVAGELFF	TGTGCCAGCAGTTACCCCCCCGAGGGCGTCGCCGGGGAGCTGTTTTTT
TRBV18	-	TRBJ2-7	CASSPVRTHEQYF	TGTGCCAGCTCACCGGTCCGAACTCACGAGCAGTACTTC
TRBV10-3	-	TRBJ2-2	CATRQTGSIGELFF	TGTGCCACGCGTCAGACAGGTAGTATCGGGGAGCTGTTTTTT
TRBV6-5	-	TRBJ2-3	CASSLSDTQYF	TGTGCCAGCAGCCTCTCAGATACGCAGTATTTT
TRBV4-3	TRBD2	TRBJ2-7	CASSQERTLAGGYEQYF	TGCGCCAGCAGCCAAGAGAGGACACTAGCGGGAGGCTACGAGCAGTACTTC
TRBV9	TRBD1	TRBJ1-2	CASSVRTGGFDGYTF	TGTGCCAGCAGCGTGCGCACAGGGGGCTTTGATGGCTACACCTTC
TRBV14	-	TRBJ2-7	CASSPNLGGEQYF	TGTGCCAGCAGCCCGAACTTGGGGGGCGAGCAGTACTTC
TRBV27	-	TRBJ2-3	CASSLQREPYRLPTDTQYF	TGTGCCAGCAGTTTACAACGGGAGCCCTACCGATTACCCACTGATACGCAGTATTTT
TRBV29-1	-	TRBJ2-2	CSVVIGPMNTGELFF	TGCAGCGTTGTGATTGGGCCTATGAACACCGGGGAGCTGTTTTTT
TRBV2	TRBD1	TRBJ1-5	CASRDSSNQPQHF	TGTGCCAGTCGGGACAGTAGCAATCAGCCCCAGCATTTT
TRBV18	TRBD1	TRBJ2-7	CASSPQAGTGGTEQYF	TGTGCCAGCTCACCTCAGGCAGGGACAGGGGGGACCGAGCAGTACTTC
TRBV11-2	TRBD2	TRBJ2-7	CASRLAGVEEQYF	TGTGCCAGTCGACTAGCGGGAGTGGAAGAGCAGTACTTC
TRBV6-5	-	TRBJ1-5	CASSRYSNQPQHF	TGTGCCAGCTCCAGATATAGCAATCAGCCCCAGCATTTT
TRBV4-3	-	TRBJ2-7	CASSQEPGEDPRPYEQYF	TGCGCCAGCAGCCAAGAACCGGGAGAGGATCCCCGCCCCTACGAGCAGTACTTC
TRBV4-1	TRBD2	TRBJ2-1	CASSHYLASQGISGGNEQFF	TGCGCCAGCAGCCACTACTTAGCTAGTCAGGGTATATCGGGAGGCAATGAGCAGTTCTTC
TRBV10-3	-	TRBJ2-5	CATSWENQETQYF	TGTGCCACTTCGTGGGAGAACCAAGAGACCCAGTACTTC
TRBV5-1	-	TRBJ1-1	CASSLEGQMNTEAFF	TGCGCCAGCAGCTTGGAAGGACAGATGAACACTGAAGCTTTCTTT
TRBV4-3	-	TRBJ2-7	CASRYSATDSYEQYF	TGCGCCAGCCGATACTCAGCGACCGACAGCTACGAGCAGTACTTC
TRBV28	-	TRBJ2-1	CASSPEFNEQFF	TGTGCCAGCAGTCCAGAATTCAATGAGCAGTTCTTC
TRBV28	TRBD1	TRBJ2-7	CASSLGTGSHEQYF	TGTGCCAGCAGTTTGGGGACAGGGTCCCACGAGCAGTACTTC
TRBV6-5	-	TRBJ1-3	CASSYSGASSGNTIYF	TGTGCCAGCAGTTACTCGGGGGCCTCCTCTGGAAACACCATATATTTT
TRBV27	-	TRBJ2-7	CASRSRGGMTYEQYF	TGTGCCAGCAGGAGCCGAGGGGGAATGACCTACGAGCAGTACTTC
TRBV5-1	-	TRBJ2-5	CASSLQAQETQYF	TGCGCCAGCAGCTTGCAGGCTCAAGAGACCCAGTACTTC
TRBV9	-	TRBJ2-1	CASSEGTSYSEQFF	TGTGCCAGCAGCGAGGGGACATCGTACAGTGAGCAGTTCTTC
TRBV6-6	-	TRBJ2-7	CASSYSVRSTAYEQYF	TGTGCCAGCAGTTACTCGGTACGTTCTACTGCCTACGAGCAGTACTTC
TRBV7-2	-	TRBJ2-5	CASSSSGNRVETQYF	TGTGCCAGCAGCTCCTCCGGGAACAGGGTTGAGACCCAGTACTTC
TRBV7-2	-	TRBJ1-1	CASSTTYRGTEAFF	TGTGCCAGCAGCACCACGTACCGGGGTACTGAAGCTTTCTTT
TRBV5-1	TRBD1	TRBJ2-5	CASSVTGGSQETQYF	TGCGCCAGCAGCGTGACAGGGGGTTCCCAAGAGACCCAGTACTTC